The 19 T cell receptor beta chains given below trace back to one sample, sequenced in a study of beta chain features in type 1 diabetes. Every isolated RNA sample was fully reverse transcribed, so sequencing captured expressed TCRB transcripts. The protocol was immunoSEQ multiplex PCR, while the TCRdb copy is restricted to in-frame clones and leaves out a portion. Altogether nearly 250,000 clones are present, around 14% being singletons, with the ten largest covering around 0.03%. Sequences were obtained from naive CD4+ T cells from blood. The receptor set was obtained from a woman in her 40s in good health.

The chain has TRBV4-1 and TRBJ1-1, with TRBD1 matching over 7 bases. V lost 3 bases to trimming and J lost 7 bases; unmatched junction nucleotides: 20. This CDR3 is 18 amino acids long. Germline V gene lookup returns CDR1 MGHRA and CDR2 YSYEKL. CDR3 sequence: CASSQYSQGDSMRGEAFF. Here the CDR3 DNA reads TGCGCCAGCAGCCAGTATAGCCAGGGGGATAGCATGCGAGGTGAAGCTTTCTTT.

In its sample, this clone was seen a few times. Other DNA sequences in the same sample also yield this CDR3. CDR3 bases: TGCGCCAGCAGCCCCGGACAGGGGGAGACCCAGTACTTC. It specifies CASSPGQGETQYF. This sequence joins TRBV5-1 and TRBJ2-5; TRBD1 agrees at 9 bases. This CDR3 has 13 amino acids. Trimming cost V 4 bases and J 5 bases; bases outside gene matches: 3. From germline, CDR1 is SGHRS and CDR2 YFSETQ.

This clone was found a few times. Other DNA sequences in this specimen translate into the identical CDR3. Here the CDR3 reads CASSPGQGGTEAFF. CDR3 sequence (DNA): TGTGCCAGCTCCCCCGGACAGGGAGGGACTGAAGCTTTCTTT. The chain links TRBV18 to TRBJ1-1; 8 nucleotides match TRBD1. V shed 6 bases, J shed 5 bases, and the junction held 8 bases outside the gene matches. The V gene's germline CDR1 is KGHSH and CDR2 LQKENI. The CDR3 runs to 14 residues.

This clone came up a few times. This chain links TRBV7-2 with TRBJ1-3; 7 nucleotides align to TRBD1. The ends lost 9 bases at V and 2 bases at J; junction bases unmatched: 7. The CDR3 spans 14 residues. Germline V gene data show CDR1 as SGHTA and CDR2 as FQGNSA. The CDR3: CASEPQGAGNTIYF. DNA for the CDR3: TGTGCCAGTGAGCCCCAGGGGGCTGGAAACACCATATATTTT. The complete variable domain, with remaining parts taken from reference TRBV7-2 and TRBJ1-3, reads GAGVSQSPSNKVTEKGKDVELRCDPISGHTALYWYRQSLGQGLEFLIYFQGNSAPDKSGLPSDRFSAERTGGSVSTLTIQRTQQEDSAVYLCASEPQGAGNTIYFGEGSWLTVV.

The V call is TRBV5-8, the J call TRBJ1-5, with TRBD1 matching over 7 bases. V trimming: 0 bases; J trimming: 5 bases; junction bases outside the gene matches: 14. Per germline, CDR1 SGHTS and CDR2 YDEGEE. This CDR3 region has 18 residues. CDR3: CASSLGDSPLGAYQPQHF. DNA of the CDR3: TGTGCCAGCAGCTTGGGGGACAGCCCGCTTGGGGCTTATCAGCCCCAGCATTTT.

This chain joins TRBV10-3 and TRBJ1-1; D is ambiguous. The germline V gene encodes CDR1 ENHRY and CDR2 SYGVKD. The CDR3 is 20 residues long. Trimming removed 1 base from V and 0 bases from J, with 24 bases in between. The CDR3, as DNA: TGTGCCATCAGTGAGTTCGGTATGGGCCGCAGAAGCTTACTGAACACTGAAGCTTTCTTT. It codes for CAISEFGMGRRSLLNTEAFF.

The gene calls are TRBV7-2 and TRBJ1-1; D call uncertain. Germline V gives CDR1 SGHTA, CDR2 FQGNSA. The CDR3 spans 16 residues. V gave up 6 bases and J gave up 1 base, with 18 bases separating them. CDR3 residues: CASSFYIAAWNTEAFF. In DNA form, the CDR3 reads TGTGCCAGCAGTTTTTACATAGCAGCATGGAACACTGAAGCTTTCTTT.

The V call is TRBV4-3, the J call TRBJ2-7; 12 bases fit TRBD2. CDR1 LGHNA and CDR2 YSLEER come from the germline V gene. This CDR3 is built from 16 residues. The V gene end was trimmed by 1 base and the J gene end by 7 bases; junction bases not matched to a gene: 8. The CDR3 is CASSQVLAGGPREQYF. The CDR3 DNA reads TGCGCCAGCAGCCAAGTGCTAGCGGGGGGGCCGAGGGAGCAGTACTTC.

The gene calls are TRBV7-2 and TRBJ2-1; 11 bases align to TRBD2. Germline values: CDR1 SGHTA, CDR2 FQGNSA. The CDR3 contains 16 residues. After removal of 5 bases from V and 3 bases from J, the junction contained 6 bases not matched to a gene. The CDR3: CASSPTSGVFYNEQFF. The CDR3 coding sequence is TGTGCCAGCAGCCCGACTAGCGGGGTCTTCTACAATGAGCAGTTCTTC. Together with reference TRBV7-2 and TRBJ2-1, the CDR3 gives the full variable domain: GAGVSQSPSNKVTEKGKDVELRCDPISGHTALYWYRQSLGQGLEFLIYFQGNSAPDKSGLPSDRFSAERTGGSVSTLTIQRTQQEDSAVYLCASSPTSGVFYNEQFFGPGTRLTVL.

The genes are TRBV29-1 and TRBJ1-2, with TRBD1 identical over 7 bases. The CDR3 covers 12 residues. The ends lost 5 bases at V and 5 bases at J; junction bases unmatched: 5. Germline V gene sequence: CDR1 SQVTM, CDR2 ANQGSEA. In nucleotides, the CDR3 is TGCAGCGTTATATACAGGGGTTATGGCTACACCTTC. Amino acid sequence: CSVIYRGYGYTF.

This clone was observed at least ten times. The chain carries TRBV19 and TRBJ2-1; tentatively, D is TRBD1 (5 bases). Germline V CDR1 and CDR2: LNHDA, SQIVND (reference sequence). Trimming pared 6 bases from V and 9 bases from J, leaving 12 bases between. The CDR3 spans 12 residues. CDR3 sequence: CASRDTRREQFF. The DNA of the CDR3 is TGTGCCAGTAGGGACACACGTCGTGAGCAGTTCTTC.

This clone has just a few counts. The rearrangement uses TRBV5-1 and TRBJ2-7; D unclear. From germline, CDR1 is SGHRS and CDR2 YFSETQ. This CDR3 comprises 15 residues. Trimming cost V 0 bases and J 5 bases, with 15 bases left between them. The CDR3 region has the DNA TGCGCCAGCAGCTTGGATGGAGTTCCTGTCGACGAGCAGTACTTC. Amino acid sequence: CASSLDGVPVDEQYF.

V gene TRBV10-2 combines with J gene TRBJ2-3; 13 bases map to TRBD2. The V segment lost 8 bases and the J segment 1 base; nucleotides outside the gene matches: 15. Looked up from germline, CDR1 is WSHSY and CDR2 is SAAADI. This CDR3 comprises 19 residues. CDR3 region: CASCRRSLAGGRGTDTQYF. In DNA form, the CDR3 reads TGCGCCAGCTGTCGGAGGTCACTAGCGGGGGGGCGGGGCACAGATACGCAGTATTTT.

This clone was detected ten times or more. The gene calls are TRBV4-1 and TRBJ2-3; no reliable D call. The CDR3 has 13 residues. Germline loops: CDR1 MGHRA, CDR2 YSYEKL. V was trimmed by 3 bases and J by 3 bases, leaving 7 bases between them. CDR3 loop: CASSHPGTDTQYF. CDR3 in DNA: TGCGCCAGCAGCCACCCCGGGACAGATACGCAGTATTTT.

V usage is TRBV2 and J usage is TRBJ1-6, with D possibly TRBD1 on 5 matching bases. The germline V and J ends were trimmed by 6 bases and 7 bases, with 10 bases remaining between them. The CDR3 runs to 13 residues. Germline V gene sequence: CDR1 SNHLY, CDR2 FYNNEI. CDR3 amino acids: CASRDNPNSPLHF. CDR3 nucleotide sequence: TGTGCCAGCAGGGACAACCCGAATTCACCCCTCCACTTT.

The chain is built from TRBV18 and TRBJ1-5, with D tentatively TRBD1 (5 bases). Trimming stripped 3 bases from V and 3 bases from J, with 12 bases between. Germline V gene lookup returns CDR1 KGHSH and CDR2 LQKENI. The CDR3 sequence is 15 residues long. Here the CDR3 reads CASSPGGVPNQPQHF. The CDR3 region has the DNA TGTGCCAGCTCACCCGGGGGGGTTCCCAATCAGCCCCAGCATTTT. Based on the CDR3 plus reference TRBV18 and TRBJ1-5, the full variable domain is NAGVMQNPRHLVRRRGQEARLRCSPMKGHSHVYWYRQLPEEGLKFMVYLQKENIIDESGMPKERFSAEFPKEGPSILRIQQVVRGDSAAYFCASSPGGVPNQPQHFGDGTRLSIL.

This clone was picked up a small number of times. The chain is built from TRBV7-2 and TRBJ2-3, with a weak D call TRBD2 (6 bases). The CDR3 extends over 15 amino acids. Germline V gene sequence: CDR1 SGHTA, CDR2 FQGNSA. V shed 2 bases and J shed 3 bases, with 12 bases lying between them. This CDR3 is CASSLRETRTDTQYF. The CDR3 DNA is TGTGCCAGCAGCTTACGGGAGACGAGGACAGATACGCAGTATTTT.

The J gene is TRBJ2-7, the V gene TRBV27, with 12 bases lining up with TRBD1. Per the germline V gene, CDR1 is MNHEY and CDR2 is SMNVEV (reference sequence). Trimming took 4 bases from V and 0 from J; bases not matched to a gene: 10. This CDR3 has 18 amino acids. This chain's CDR3 is CASSSLGTGGLSSYEQYF. The CDR3, as DNA: TGTGCCAGCAGTTCCCTCGGGACAGGGGGCTTGAGCTCCTACGAGCAGTACTTC.

The rearrangement joins TRBV5-4 to TRBJ1-3; 7 nucleotides align to TRBD1. The germline gives CDR1 SGHNT, CDR2 YYREEE (reference sequence). CDR3 size: 16 residues. After removal of 0 bases from V and 2 bases from J, the junction contained 5 bases not matched to a gene. The CDR3 region is CASSLGTGVAGNTIYF. The CDR3 region has the DNA TGTGCCAGCAGCTTGGGCACAGGGGTTGCTGGAAACACCATATATTTT.